This entry describes one T cell receptor beta chain. As yet, its antigen is unknown. This CDR3 contains 18 residues. Trimming shortened V by 3 bases and J by 0 bases, and 18 bases separated the two germline ends. CDR1 and CDR2 from the germline V gene are KGHSH and LQKENI. Donors likely had unrecorded immune exposures despite being nominally healthy when sampled. This sample is drawn from a study of cytomegalovirus exposure and HLA in healthy donors. The study, taken as a whole, reports: Among CMV-associated TCR beta chains, most appeared HLA-restricted in a later analysis. Previous analysis showed most TCR beta V segments were productive about 87% or about 30% of the time. One later analysis reportedly identified an Asian-associated ancestry cluster that showed fewer N-insertions than the approximately 670-donor mean.

The PCR ran on 60 Vbeta and 13 Jbeta primers. The data were produced by immunoSEQ multiplex PCR, yet TCRdb's version contains in-frame clones alone and is incomplete. The sample yields about 160,000 clones, more than 80% seen once. The source is a woman under 30 in good health and CMV-seronegative. This chain uses TRBV18 with TRBJ1-5, with D unclear. The material sequenced was PBMCs. The CDR3 nucleotides read TGTGCCAGCTCACCCGAAACCCTCTACAGTTATAGCAATCAGCCCCAGCATTTT. This gives the protein CASSPETLYSYSNQPQHF.